These T cell receptor beta chains were read from a single sample in a study of somatic mutations in cytotoxic T cells in rheumatoid arthritis. Using immunoSEQ multiplex PCR, the repertoire was profiled, and TCRdb retains in-frame clones only, with some absent. The table lists about 18,000 clones, 82% of them singletons. What was sequenced was CD8+ T cells sorted from blood. The receptors come from an adult with rheumatoid arthritis. CDR3s include the opening cysteine and the closing phenylalanine or tryptophan. Each record gives: D gene, J gene, V gene, clone size, CDR3 DNA, CDR3 protein. A D gene is named only where the DNA matches it firmly. The size entry is marked missing in some rows and otherwise reads once, few, many or a size class.

D: .
J: TRBJ2-7
V: TRBV14
size: few
DNA: TGTGCCAGCAGCCTAGGGGGCGGGAGAAAGCGGGAGCAGTACTTC
CDR3: CASSLGGGRKREQYF

D: TRBD1
J: TRBJ2-2
V: TRBV5-5
size: .
DNA: TGTGCCAGCAGCACACCCGCCGGAAGGGGGCTTGACACCGGGGAGCTGTTTTTT
CDR3: CASSTPAGRGLDTGELFF

D: TRBD1
J: TRBJ1-5
V: TRBV30
size: once
DNA: TGTGCCTGGAGTGTTGAGGGACAGTCAAGATCCGCGCGATATCAGCCCCAGCATTTT
CDR3: CAWSVEGQSRSARYQPQHF

D: .
J: TRBJ1-2
V: TRBV6-5
size: once
DNA: TGTGCCAGCAGTCCCCTGATCATCGTCAGGGCGAGCTACACCTTC
CDR3: CASSPLIIVRASYTF

D: TRBD1
J: TRBJ2-2
V: TRBV6-5
size: .
DNA: TGTGCCAGCAGTTACAGTCGGACAGGGGACGACCGGGAGCTGTTTTTT
CDR3: CASSYSRTGDDRELFF

D: .
J: TRBJ2-1
V: TRBV6-5
size: .
DNA: TGTGCCAGCAGTGGCCGTGACAATGAGCAGTTCTTC
CDR3: CASSGRDNEQFF

D: .
J: TRBJ2-1
V: TRBV19
size: .
DNA: TGTGCCAGTAGTATAGAACTACAAAACTCCTACAATGAGCAGTTCTTC
CDR3: CASSIELQNSYNEQFF

D: TRBD1
J: TRBJ2-1
V: TRBV25-1
size: .
DNA: TGTGCCAGCAGTGGGGACAGGGTAGGCTACAATGAGCAGTTCTTC
CDR3: CASSGDRVGYNEQFF

D: .
J: TRBJ2-5
V: TRBV7-8
size: .
DNA: TGTGCCAGCAGCTTCGCCCCCGGAGAGACCCAGTACTTC
CDR3: CASSFAPGETQYF

D: TRBD1
J: TRBJ1-5
V: TRBV2
size: .
DNA: TGTGCCAGCAGATCCGGGACAGGGGGCCGTTATAGCAATCAGCCCCAGCATTTT
CDR3: CASRSGTGGRYSNQPQHF

D: .
J: TRBJ2-1
V: TRBV7-8
size: .
DNA: TGTGCCAGCAGCTTAACCAGCCTACTCTCCTACAATGAGCAGTTCTTC
CDR3: CASSLTSLLSYNEQFF

D: TRBD1
J: TRBJ1-3
V: TRBV13
size: .
DNA: TGTGCCAGCAGCCAGGGGGGACAGGGGGCTCGAGGAAACACCATATATTTT
CDR3: CASSQGGQGARGNTIYF

D: .
J: TRBJ1-5
V: TRBV10-3
size: .
DNA: TGTGCCATCAGTCAGGGTAATCAGCCCCAGCATTTT
CDR3: CAISQGNQPQHF

D: .
J: TRBJ2-2
V: TRBV7-7
size: .
DNA: TGTGCCAGCAGCACGGACAGAACTAACACCGGGGAGCTGTTTTTT
CDR3: CASSTDRTNTGELFF

D: .
J: TRBJ1-1
V: TRBV19
size: .
DNA: TGTGCCAGTAGGGCTGGGGGGGGCACTGAAGCTTTCTTT
CDR3: CASRAGGGTEAFF

D: TRBD2
J: TRBJ2-7
V: TRBV7-9
size: .
DNA: TGTGCCAGCAGCCCCAGCGGGAAGCCCCGCGGCGAGCAGTACTTC
CDR3: CASSPSGKPRGEQYF

D: .
J: TRBJ2-1
V: TRBV13
size: .
DNA: TGTGCCAGCAGCTTAGCCCTCACCGTCTCGAATGAGCAGTTCTTC
CDR3: CASSLALTVSNEQFF

D: .
J: TRBJ2-1
V: TRBV5-1
size: .
DNA: TGCGCCAGCAGCTTGGCCGCGGATGAGCAGTTCTTC
CDR3: CASSLAADEQFF

D: .
J: TRBJ2-1
V: TRBV25-1
size: .
DNA: TGTGCCAGCAGTGCGGGACAATTAAGACGCGATGAGCAGTTCTTC
CDR3: CASSAGQLRRDEQFF

D: .
J: TRBJ1-3
V: TRBV2
size: .
DNA: TGTGCCAGCATGTCGGCGCGTGAAAACACCATATATTTT
CDR3: CASMSARENTIYF

D: .
J: TRBJ1-4
V: TRBV4-1
size: .
DNA: TGCGCCAGCAGCCAAGGGAGGGGGGGAGGTGAAAAACTGTTTTTT
CDR3: CASSQGRGGGEKLFF

D: .
J: TRBJ1-1
V: TRBV6-1
size: .
DNA: TGTGCCAGCCCCGGGAGGGTAGGGTCCTTCACTGAAGCTTTCTTT
CDR3: CASPGRVGSFTEAFF

D: .
J: TRBJ1-1
V: TRBV4-1
size: .
DNA: TGCGCCAGCAGCCAATACGGGGATATGAACACTGAAGCTTTCTTT
CDR3: CASSQYGDMNTEAFF

D: .
J: TRBJ2-1
V: TRBV27
size: .
DNA: TGTGCCAGCAGTTTTCGCGGGAAGTCCTACAATGAGCAGTTCTTC
CDR3: CASSFRGKSYNEQFF

D: .
J: TRBJ2-1
V: TRBV5-4
size: once
DNA: TGTGCCAGCAGCCTTCATAATCGGGATGAGCAGTTCTTC
CDR3: CASSLHNRDEQFF

D: .
J: TRBJ2-7
V: TRBV11-3
size: .
DNA: TGTGCCAGCAGCCCGACAGCGAGCGACTACGAGCAGTACTTC
CDR3: CASSPTASDYEQYF

D: .
J: TRBJ1-6
V: TRBV19
size: once
DNA: TGTGCCAGTACCCAAAAACGGAGCTCCTATAATTCACCCCTCCACTTT
CDR3: CASTQKRSSYNSPLHF

D: TRBD1
J: TRBJ2-6
V: TRBV7-9
size: .
DNA: TGTGCCAGCAGCTTAGCAGGGGGCTTGGCTGGGGCCAACGTCCTGACTTTC
CDR3: CASSLAGGLAGANVLTF

D: TRBD2
J: TRBJ2-4
V: TRBV9
size: .
DNA: TGTGCCAGCAGCCCGGGGGGAGGGGCAGCCAAAAACATTCAGTACTTC
CDR3: CASSPGGGAAKNIQYF

D: TRBD2
J: TRBJ2-5
V: TRBV29-1
size: .
DNA: TGCAGCGTTGAAGGGACTAGCGGGACCCAAGAGACCCAGTACTTC
CDR3: CSVEGTSGTQETQYF

D: .
J: TRBJ1-5
V: TRBV12-5
size: .
DNA: TGTGCTAGTGGACTGGGACCGGCAAATCAGCCCCAGCATTTT
CDR3: CASGLGPANQPQHF

D: .
J: TRBJ1-1
V: TRBV18
size: .
DNA: TGTGCCAGCTCTCCCCAGGTGGGGAACACTGAAGCTTTCTTT
CDR3: CASSPQVGNTEAFF

D: .
J: TRBJ2-3
V: TRBV11-2
size: once
DNA: TGTGCCAGCAGCTTATACCAGTACCCCGAGCCAGATACGCAGTATTTT
CDR3: CASSLYQYPEPDTQYF

D: TRBD1
J: TRBJ2-7
V: TRBV5-1
size: few
DNA: TGCGCCAGCAGCTCCTGGGACAGGCCCTACGAGCAGTACTTC
CDR3: CASSSWDRPYEQYF

D: TRBD2
J: TRBJ2-1
V: TRBV7-2
size: .
DNA: TGTGCCAGCAGCTTACGACTAGCGGGAGTCTCCTACAATGAGCAGTTCTTC
CDR3: CASSLRLAGVSYNEQFF

D: .
J: TRBJ2-7
V: TRBV30
size: .
DNA: TGTGCCTGGAGTGTAATGGACACCGAGCCCCACGAGCAGTACTTC
CDR3: CAWSVMDTEPHEQYF

D: TRBD2
J: TRBJ2-7
V: TRBV13
size: .
DNA: TGTGCCAGCAGCTTAGGCCGGGGGGTGATCTACGAGCAGTACTTC
CDR3: CASSLGRGVIYEQYF

D: TRBD2
J: TRBJ2-6
V: TRBV15
size: .
DNA: TGTGCCACCAGCAGAGGACTAGCGGGAGGGGAAGGGGCCAACGTCCTGACTTTC
CDR3: CATSRGLAGGEGANVLTF

D: .
J: TRBJ2-2
V: TRBV10-2
size: .
DNA: TGCGCCAGCGACCCTGGCACGTCGAACACCGGGGAGCTGTTTTTT
CDR3: CASDPGTSNTGELFF

D: .
J: TRBJ2-1
V: TRBV27
size: .
DNA: TGTGCCAGCCTCCAAAGTGGACCCGCCAATGAGCAGTTCTTC
CDR3: CASLQSGPANEQFF

D: .
J: TRBJ2-7
V: TRBV2
size: .
DNA: TGTGCCAGCAGTGAACATGACTGGCGCTACGAGCAGTACTTC
CDR3: CASSEHDWRYEQYF

D: .
J: TRBJ2-7
V: TRBV7-9
size: .
DNA: TGTGCCAGCAGCCCACTTCCCTACGAGCAGTACTTC
CDR3: CASSPLPYEQYF

D: .
J: TRBJ1-5
V: TRBV12-5
size: .
DNA: TGTGCTAGTGGTTTAAATCAGCCCCAGCATTTT
CDR3: CASGLNQPQHF

D: .
J: TRBJ1-5
V: TRBV7-9
size: once
DNA: TGTGCCAGCAGCTTAGCCACAGGGCAGCCCCAGCATTTT
CDR3: CASSLATGQPQHF

D: TRBD1
J: TRBJ2-7
V: TRBV27
size: .
DNA: TGTGCCAGCAGTTTTGGACAGGGTCCCTACGAGCAGTACTTC
CDR3: CASSFGQGPYEQYF

D: .
J: TRBJ1-5
V: TRBV4-2
size: .
DNA: TGTGCCAGCAGCCAAGAATTCCCGACAAGCAATCAGCCCCAGCATTTT
CDR3: CASSQEFPTSNQPQHF

D: .
J: TRBJ2-3
V: TRBV12-5
size: .
DNA: TGTGCTAGTGGTTTGGTCCTCACAGATACGCAGTATTTT
CDR3: CASGLVLTDTQYF

D: TRBD1
J: TRBJ2-5
V: TRBV27
size: .
DNA: TGTGCCAGCAGTTCTACAGGGGGTCGAGAGACCCAGTACTTC
CDR3: CASSSTGGRETQYF

D: .
J: TRBJ1-1
V: TRBV4-1
size: .
DNA: TGCGCCAGCAGCCAAGTGAGGGGGACTGAAGCTTTCTTT
CDR3: CASSQVRGTEAFF